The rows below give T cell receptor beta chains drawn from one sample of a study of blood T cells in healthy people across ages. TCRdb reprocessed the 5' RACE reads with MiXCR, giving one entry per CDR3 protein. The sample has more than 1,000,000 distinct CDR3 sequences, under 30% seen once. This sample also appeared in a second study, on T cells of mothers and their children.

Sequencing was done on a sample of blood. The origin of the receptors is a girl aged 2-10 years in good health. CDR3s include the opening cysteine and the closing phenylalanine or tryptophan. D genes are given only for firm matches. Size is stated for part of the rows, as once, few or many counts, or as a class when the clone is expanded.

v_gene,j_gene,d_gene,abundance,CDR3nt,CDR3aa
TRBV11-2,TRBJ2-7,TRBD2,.,TGTGCCAGCAGTGGAGTAGCGGGCGGACACAGCTCCTACGAGCAGTACTTC,CASSGVAGGHSSYEQYF
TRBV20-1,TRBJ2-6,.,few,TGCAGTGCTAGAGTCCACTTTGACAGTTCTGGGGCCAACGTCCTGACTTTC,CSARVHFDSSGANVLTF
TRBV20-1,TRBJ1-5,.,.,TGCAGTGCTAGAGACAGGGAACGTCAGCCCCAGCATTTT,CSARDRERQPQHF
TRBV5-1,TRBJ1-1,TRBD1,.,TGCGCCAGCAGCTTACAGGGGGTAAGGGATACTGAAGCTTTCTTT,CASSLQGVRDTEAFF
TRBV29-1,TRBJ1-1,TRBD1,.,TGCAGCGTTCACGGGACAGCTTATTCGAACACTGAAGCTTTCTTT,CSVHGTAYSNTEAFF
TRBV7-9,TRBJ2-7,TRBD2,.,TGTGCCAGCAGCTTAGGTCCCACCAGACTAGCGGATTCCTACGAGCAGTACTTC,CASSLGPTRLADSYEQYF
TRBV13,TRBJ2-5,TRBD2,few,TGTGCCAGCAGCTCGTTTATAGCGGGAGTCCAAGAGACCCAGTACTTC,CASSSFIAGVQETQYF
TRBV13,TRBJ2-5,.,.,TGTGCCAGCAGCATACTAGCCCAACAAGAGACCCAGTACTTC,CASSILAQQETQYF
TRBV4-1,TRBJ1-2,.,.,TGCGCCAGCAGCTACGACCCCACAGGTGTCAATAGTGGCTACACCTTC,CASSYDPTGVNSGYTF
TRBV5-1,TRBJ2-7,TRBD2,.,TGCGCCAGCAGAGTCTCTAGCGGGGGGATCTCCTACGAGCAGTACTTC,CASRVSSGGISYEQYF
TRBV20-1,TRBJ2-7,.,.,TGCAGTGCCCCCACAGGGAATACCTACGAGCAGTACTTC,CSAPTGNTYEQYF
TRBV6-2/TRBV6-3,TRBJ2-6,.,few,TGTGCCAGCAGTAGGGGGTGGAACTCTGGGGCCAACGTCCTGACTTTC,CASSRGWNSGANVLTF
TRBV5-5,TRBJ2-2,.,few,TGTGCCAGCAGCGGGCGGTACGACACCGGGGAGCTGTTTTTT,CASSGRYDTGELFF
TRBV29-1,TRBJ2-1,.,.,TGCAGCGCGCCTCTTGGGGGCTTCAACAATGAGCAGTTCTTC,CSAPLGGFNNEQFF
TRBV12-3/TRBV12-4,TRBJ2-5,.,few,TGTGCCAGCAGTTTAGAATGGCCTTCCCAGTACTTC,CASSLEWPSQYF
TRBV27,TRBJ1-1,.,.,TGTGCCAGCATCCCACCGGGGGGGGCTAACACTGAAGCTTTCTTT,CASIPPGGANTEAFF
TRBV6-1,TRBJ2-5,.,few,TGTGCCAGCAGTGATTGGGAGAGGGAGACCCAGTACTTC,CASSDWERETQYF
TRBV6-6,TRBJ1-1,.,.,TGTGCCAGCAGCAATATTTCCTTCCGGGACACTGAAGCTTTCTTT,CASSNISFRDTEAFF
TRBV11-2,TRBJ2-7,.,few,TGTGCCAGCAGCTCTAGCGAAGACTACGAGCAGTACTTC,CASSSSEDYEQYF
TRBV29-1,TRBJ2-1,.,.,TGCAGCGTTATTCAACCCCCCCGAGATCAAGGGAGCTCCTACAATGAGCAGTTCTTC,CSVIQPPRDQGSSYNEQFF
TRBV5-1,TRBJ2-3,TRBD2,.,TGCGCCAGCAGCTTGAGGGACTACTTGAGCACAGATACGCAGTATTTT,CASSLRDYLSTDTQYF
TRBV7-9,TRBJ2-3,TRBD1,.,TGTGCCAGCAGCTCCCCGACAGGGGGGACAGATACGCAGTATTTT,CASSSPTGGTDTQYF
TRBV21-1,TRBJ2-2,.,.,TGTGCCCCCCAGGGGGGTTACACCGGGGAGCTGTTTTTT,CAPQGGYTGELFF
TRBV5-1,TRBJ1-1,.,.,TGCGCCAGCAGCTTGAACGGCGTAGACACTGAAGCTTTCTTT,CASSLNGVDTEAFF
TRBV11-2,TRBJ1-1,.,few,TGTGCCAGCAGCTTCAACGGAGAGAACACTGAAGCTTTCTTT,CASSFNGENTEAFF
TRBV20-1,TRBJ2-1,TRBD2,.,TGCAGTGCTAGCGTTCCAGCGGGGGTCAATGAGCAGTTCTTC,CSASVPAGVNEQFF
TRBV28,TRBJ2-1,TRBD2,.,TGTGCCAGCCGACTCTCGGGAGGCGGGAATGAGCAGTTCTTC,CASRLSGGGNEQFF
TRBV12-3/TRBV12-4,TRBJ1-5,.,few,TGTGCCAGCAGTCCCAGTGGGGGTCAGCCCCAGCATTTT,CASSPSGGQPQHF
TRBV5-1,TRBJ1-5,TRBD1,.,TGCGCCAGCAGTGCTACCGGGACAGGGTCTCAGCCCCAGCATTTT,CASSATGTGSQPQHF
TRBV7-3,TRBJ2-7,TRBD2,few,TGTGCCAGCAGCTGTCAGCGGGGCCCCTCCTACGAGCAGTACTTC,CASSCQRGPSYEQYF
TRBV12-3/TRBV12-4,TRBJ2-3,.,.,TGTGCCAGCAGTCCCAGGGGATACGTGAGCACAGATACGCAGTATTTT,CASSPRGYVSTDTQYF
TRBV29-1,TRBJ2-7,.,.,TGCAGCGGCCGGGCTAACTCCTACGAGCAGTACTTC,CSGRANSYEQYF
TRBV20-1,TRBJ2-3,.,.,TGCAGTGCTAGAGATCTAGTGGCAGATACGCAGTATTTT,CSARDLVADTQYF
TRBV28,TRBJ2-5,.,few,TGTGCCAGCAGCTCCTTGACAGACGTGATCCGGGAGACCCAGTACTTC,CASSSLTDVIRETQYF
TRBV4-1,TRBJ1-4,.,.,TGCGCCAGCAGTCAGAATCCTGGGGGAATCAATGAAAAACTGTTTTTT,CASSQNPGGINEKLFF
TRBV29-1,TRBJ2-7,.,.,TGCAGCGTTCGGGGTACGATTGCCTACGAGCAGTACTTC,CSVRGTIAYEQYF
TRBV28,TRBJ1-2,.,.,TGTGCCAGCAGTTTCTTCGTCGGGGGCCCATATGGCTACACCTTC,CASSFFVGGPYGYTF
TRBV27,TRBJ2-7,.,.,TGTGCCAGCAGGAATAGTTGGGAGCAGTACTTC,CASRNSWEQYF
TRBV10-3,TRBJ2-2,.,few,TGTGCCATCAGTGAAATAGGGGTGCGGACCGCGAGCACCGGGGAGCTGTTTTTT,CAISEIGVRTASTGELFF
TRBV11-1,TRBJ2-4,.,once,TGTGCCAGCAGCACGAATCAGAAAAACATTCAGTACTTC,CASSTNQKNIQYF
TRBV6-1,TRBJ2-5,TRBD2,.,TGTGCCAGCAGGAGGACTAGCGGGGGGACTAAAGAGACCCAGTACTTC,CASRRTSGGTKETQYF
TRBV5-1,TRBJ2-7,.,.,TGCGCCAGCAGCTTATCCCTCGGGAAGATTGAGCAGTACTTC,CASSLSLGKIEQYF
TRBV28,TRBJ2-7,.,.,TGTGCCAGCAGTGAGAGGAGGACCTACGAGCAGTACTTC,CASSERRTYEQYF
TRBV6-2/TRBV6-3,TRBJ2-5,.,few,TGTGCCAGCAGTTACCCCCAGGCCGGGGAAGAGACCCAGTACTTC,CASSYPQAGEETQYF
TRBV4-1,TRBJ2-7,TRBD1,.,TGCGCCAGCAGCCAAGTGATCGGGACAGGGACATACGAGCAGTACTTC,CASSQVIGTGTYEQYF
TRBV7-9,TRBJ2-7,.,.,TGTGCCAGCAGCCCAAGGGGGGAGGCCGTAGTCGAGCAGTACTTC,CASSPRGEAVVEQYF
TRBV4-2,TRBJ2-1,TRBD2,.,TGTGCCAGCAGCCAAGATCTGTCTAGCGGGAGTATTGAGAATGAGCAGTTCTTC,CASSQDLSSGSIENEQFF
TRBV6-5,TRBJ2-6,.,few,TGTGCCAGCAGTTACTCGTCGGGGACACAAGGTACCAGCTCTGGGGCCAACGTCCTGACTTTC,CASSYSSGTQGTSSGANVLTF
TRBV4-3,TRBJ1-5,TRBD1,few,TGCGCCAGCAGCCAGGATACAGGGGTCAATCAGCCCCAGCATTTT,CASSQDTGVNQPQHF
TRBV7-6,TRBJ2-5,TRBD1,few,TGTGCCAGCAGCCCGATCCCCGGGACAGCGGACCAAGAGACCCAGTACTTC,CASSPIPGTADQETQYF
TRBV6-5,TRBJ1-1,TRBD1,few,TGTGCCAGCAGTCCGTCCCGGGACAGGGTCGGGGTTGAAGCTTTCTTT,CASSPSRDRVGVEAFF
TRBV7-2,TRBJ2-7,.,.,TGTGCCAGCAGCTGGGGACAGCGGGGCTACGAGCAGTACTTC,CASSWGQRGYEQYF
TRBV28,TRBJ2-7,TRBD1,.,TGTGCCAGTGAGACAGGGGCTCTTGACGAGCAGTACTTC,CASETGALDEQYF
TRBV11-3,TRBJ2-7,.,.,TGTGCCAGCAGCTTATCTTCGGATGGCGAGCAGTACTTC,CASSLSSDGEQYF
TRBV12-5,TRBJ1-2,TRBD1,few,TGTGCTAGTGGTTCAACGACAGGGTGGGCTTTCTATGGCTACACCTTC,CASGSTTGWAFYGYTF
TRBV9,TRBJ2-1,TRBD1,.,TGTGCCGGCAGCTCAGACACAGGGGACATGGTCGACAATGAGCAGTTCTTC,CAGSSDTGDMVDNEQFF
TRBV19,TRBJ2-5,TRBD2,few,TGTGCCAGTAGTATTACTAGCGGGGGTGCAGAGACCTACTTC,CASSITSGGAETYF
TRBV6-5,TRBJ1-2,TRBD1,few,TGTGCCAGCAGGCTAGGACAGGGCTATGGCTACACCTTC,CASRLGQGYGYTF
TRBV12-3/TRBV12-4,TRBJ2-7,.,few,TGTGCCAGCAGTTTTCTGTCAGACCCCTACGAGCAGTACTTC,CASSFLSDPYEQYF
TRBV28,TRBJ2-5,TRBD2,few,TGTGCCAGCAGTCTATCGGGGACTAGAGCAGAGACCCAGTACTTC,CASSLSGTRAETQYF